A selection of T cell receptor beta chains follows, all from one sample in a study of shared clonotypes between healthy human individuals. Generated by immunoSEQ multiplex PCR, the TCRdb table keeps only in-frame clones and is missing some. The data contain fewer than 600,000 clones, around 76% of them singletons. The material sequenced was PBMCs. The receptors stem from a woman aged 40 to 50 in good health. Some clones in this sample may be carry-over from other donors' samples. The CDR3 runs from the conserved cysteine through the conserved F or W. D genes are given only for firm matches. Rows may omit the clone size; those that give it use once, few, many or a size class.

>TRBJ2-3|-|TRBV4-3|-
CASSQDLFSTDTQYF
TGCGCCAGCAGCCAAGATCTTTTTAGCACAGATACGCAGTATTTT
>TRBJ1-1|-|TRBV28|few
CASSLWGGQSVTEAFF
TGTGCCAGCAGTTTATGGGGCGGACAGTCGGTCACTGAAGCTTTCTTT
>TRBJ2-2|-|TRBV5-4|few
CASSTWAGELFF
TGTGCCAGCAGTACATGGGCCGGGGAGCTGTTTTTT
>TRBJ1-6|-|TRBV6-1|-
CASSETQGSNSPLHF
TGTGCCAGCAGTGAAACCCAGGGATCTAATTCACCCCTCCACTTT
>TRBJ2-1|TRBD2|TRBV6-5|many
CASSYSSGSENEQFF
TGTGCCAGCAGTTACTCTAGCGGGAGTGAAAATGAGCAGTTCTTC
>TRBJ2-4|-|TRBV20-1|few
CSGGVGDIQYF
TGCAGTGGGGGTGTAGGGGACATTCAGTACTTC
>TRBJ1-1|TRBD1|TRBV19|-
CASNPTGKAEAFF
TGTGCCAGTAATCCGACAGGGAAGGCTGAAGCTTTCTTT
>TRBJ2-1|-|TRBV5-5|-
CASSLPAGGYNEQFF
TGTGCCAGCAGCTTGCCAGCGGGTGGGTACAATGAGCAGTTCTTC
>TRBJ2-1|-|TRBV28|-
CASRRDNNEQFF
TGTGCCAGCAGGCGGGACAACAATGAGCAGTTCTTC
>TRBJ1-2|TRBD1|TRBV7-2|once
CASSPLQGAGYGYTF
TGTGCCAGCAGCCCCCTCCAGGGGGCTGGGTATGGCTACACCTTC
>TRBJ2-2|-|TRBV5-1|-
CASSLGINTGELFF
TGCGCCAGCAGCTTGGGAATTAACACCGGGGAGCTGTTTTTT
>TRBJ2-7|TRBD1|TRBV19|once
CASSQGAGEQYF
TGTGCCAGTAGTCAGGGGGCGGGCGAGCAGTACTTC